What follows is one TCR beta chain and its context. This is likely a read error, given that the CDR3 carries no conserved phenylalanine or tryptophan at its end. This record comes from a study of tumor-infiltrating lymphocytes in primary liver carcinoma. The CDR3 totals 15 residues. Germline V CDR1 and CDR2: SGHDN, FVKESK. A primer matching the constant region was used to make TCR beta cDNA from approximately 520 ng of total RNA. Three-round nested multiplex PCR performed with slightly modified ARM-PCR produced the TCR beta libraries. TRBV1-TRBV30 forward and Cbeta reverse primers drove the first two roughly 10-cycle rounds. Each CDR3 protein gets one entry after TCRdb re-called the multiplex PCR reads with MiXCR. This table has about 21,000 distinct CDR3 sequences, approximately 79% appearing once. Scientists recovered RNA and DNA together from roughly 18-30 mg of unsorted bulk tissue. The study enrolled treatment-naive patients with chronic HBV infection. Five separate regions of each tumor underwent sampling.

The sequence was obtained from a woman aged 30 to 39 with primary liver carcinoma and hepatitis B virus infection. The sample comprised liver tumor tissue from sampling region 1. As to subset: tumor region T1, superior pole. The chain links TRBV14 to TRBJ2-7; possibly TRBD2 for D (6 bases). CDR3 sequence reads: CASCQVAGTDYEQYS. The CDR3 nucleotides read TGTGCCAGCTGCCAGGTGGCGGGGACTGACTACGAGCAGTACTCC.